This T cell receptor beta chain was sequenced during a study of cytomegalovirus exposure and HLA in healthy donors. Regarding the study as a whole: Presence/absence analyses treated sequencing depth as roughly uniform across donors. When the data were analyzed later, several of the most significant clusters appeared to be linked to common viral pathogens. Among TCR beta chains, those listed as cytomegalovirus-associated numbered over 150. Specific recognition of CMV antigens was confirmed in vitro for a few chains (all CMV-associated).

V shed 0 bases, J shed 14 bases, and the junction held 4 bases outside the gene matches. CDR1 SGHVS and CDR2 FQNEAQ come from the germline V gene. CDR3 size: 13 residues. Comment on this clone: Its antigen is not known.

PCR employed 60 Vbeta and 13 Jbeta primers. Method: immunoSEQ multiplex PCR; TCRdb's copy keeps in-frame clones and lacks some. Here the sample spans under 200,000 clones, around 80% being singletons. The sample taken for sequencing was PBMCs. The chain links TRBV7-8 to TRBJ2-1; 10 bases map to TRBD2. The clonotype originates from a woman in her twenties or thirties in good health and CMV-seropositive. CDR3 amino acids: CASSLAGLAIEFF. The CDR3 coding sequence is TGTGCCAGCAGCTTAGCGGGACTAGCGATCGAGTTCTTC.